This T cell receptor (beta chain) was retrieved from a study of T cells in Graves' hyperthyroidism and ophthalmopathy. Uncontrolled infection, other autoimmune disease, pregnancy or lactation led to exclusion. For the diagnoses, clinical symptoms, serum thyroxine and TRAb, thyroid ultrasound and orbital computed tomography were used. This clonotype was counted at least ten times. RNA transcripts provided the source from which TCR beta CDR3 regions were amplified. First-round RT-PCR of the TCR CDR3 relied on the HTBI primer set. From the multiplex PCR reads, TCRdb called clonotypes with MiXCR, one entry per CDR3 protein. The sample yields some 550,000 distinct CDR3 sequences, roughly 20% seen once. Germline V gene sequence: CDR1 SGHAT, CDR2 FQNNGV. The length of the CDR3 is 16 residues. V was pared by 0 bases and J by 9 bases, with 15 bases between.

The source is a man aged 18 to 35 with Graves' hyperthyroidism. Sequenced input: blood. The V call is TRBV11-2, the J call TRBJ1-6, with a tentative D call TRBD1 (5 bases). The CDR3 is CASSLDIGRVGSPLHF. The CDR3 nucleotides read TGTGCCAGCAGCTTAGATATCGGCAGGGTGGGTTCACCCCTCCACTTT.